This T cell receptor (beta chain) was retrieved from a study of blood T cell repertoires in COVID-19. Study as a whole: Researchers got acute and convalescent COVID-19 samples from the United States, Italy and Spain. The cDNA or gDNA used as material had been derived from T cells, B-cell-depleted T cells, or PBMCs.

How the authors handled the data: Reference gene primer amplification gave estimated nucleated cell counts. The assay was immunoSEQ multiplex PCR, and TCRdb's table has in-frame clones only and misses some. V, J and clone size were drawn from that table, and D and trimming were deduced from the DNA. The sample comprises roughly 100,000 clones, roughly 80% of which are singletons, and approximately 3.5% rests with the top ten. CDR1 and CDR2 (germline): MDHEN, SYDVKM. This CDR3 has 16 residues. V gave up 1 base and J gave up 3 bases, with 16 bases separating them. The J gene is TRBJ2-7, the V gene TRBV28; tentatively, D is TRBD1 (6 bases). The source of this sequence is a woman of 80 years or more with active or convalescent COVID-19. The sequenced sample consisted of peripheral blood. CDR3 amino acids: CASSLYGRGSIYEQYF. The CDR3 DNA is TGTGCCAGCAGTTTATACGGCAGGGGCTCCATCTACGAGCAGTACTTC.